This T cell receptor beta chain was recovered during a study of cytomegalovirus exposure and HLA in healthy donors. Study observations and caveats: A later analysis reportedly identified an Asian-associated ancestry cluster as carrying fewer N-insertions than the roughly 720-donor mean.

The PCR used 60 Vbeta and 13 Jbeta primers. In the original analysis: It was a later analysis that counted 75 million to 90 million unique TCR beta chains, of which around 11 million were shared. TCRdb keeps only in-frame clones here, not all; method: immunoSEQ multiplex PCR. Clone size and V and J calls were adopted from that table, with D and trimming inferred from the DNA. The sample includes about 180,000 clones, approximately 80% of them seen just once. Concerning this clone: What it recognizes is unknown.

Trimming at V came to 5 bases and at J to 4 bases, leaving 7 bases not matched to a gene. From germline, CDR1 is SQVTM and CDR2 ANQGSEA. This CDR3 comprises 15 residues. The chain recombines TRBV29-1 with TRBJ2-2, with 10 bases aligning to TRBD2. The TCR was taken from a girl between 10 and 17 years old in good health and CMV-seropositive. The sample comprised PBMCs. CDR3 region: CSVIMTSGFTGELFF. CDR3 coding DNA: TGCAGCGTTATTATGACTAGCGGGTTCACCGGGGAGCTGTTTTTT.